The clone carrying this T cell receptor beta chain was seen a handful of times. Between the trimmed V and J ends, which lost 2 bases and 0 bases, there was a span of 5 bases. Per germline, CDR1 MNHEY and CDR2 SVGEGT. CDR3 length equals 14 residues. The sample comes from a study of identical twins. TCRdb re-called the 5' RACE reads with MiXCR, one entry per CDR3 protein. The table has 450,000 or so distinct CDR3 sequences, 14% seen once. These data were likewise used in another study, on yellow fever vaccine responses in identical twins.

The source of this sequence is a woman between 18 and 30 years old in good health. The material sequenced was CD4+ T cells sorted from blood. V and J are TRBV6-2 or TRBV6-3 and TRBJ1-5; D not certain. This CDR3 reads CASSYGNSNQPQHF. The CDR3 DNA is TGTGCCAGCAGTTACGGGAATAGCAATCAGCCCCAGCATTTT.